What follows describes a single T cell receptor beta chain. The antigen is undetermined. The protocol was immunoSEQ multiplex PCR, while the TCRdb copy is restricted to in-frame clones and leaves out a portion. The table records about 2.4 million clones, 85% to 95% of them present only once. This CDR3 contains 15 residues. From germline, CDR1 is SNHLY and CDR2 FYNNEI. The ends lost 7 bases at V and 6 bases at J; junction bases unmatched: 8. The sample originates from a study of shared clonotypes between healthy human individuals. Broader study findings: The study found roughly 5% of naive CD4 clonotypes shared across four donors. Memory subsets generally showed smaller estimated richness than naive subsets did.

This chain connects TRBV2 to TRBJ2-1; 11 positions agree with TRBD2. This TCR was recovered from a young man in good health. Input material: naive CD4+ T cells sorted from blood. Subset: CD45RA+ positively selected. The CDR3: CASTLDGLAGNEQFF. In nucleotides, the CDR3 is TGTGCCAGCACCCTAGACGGACTAGCGGGCAATGAGCAGTTCTTC. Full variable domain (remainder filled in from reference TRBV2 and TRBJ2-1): EPEVTQTPSHQVTQMGQEVILRCVPISNHLYFYWYRQILGQKVEFLVSFYNNEISEKSEIFDDQFSVERPDGSNFTLKIRSTKLEDSAMYFCASTLDGLAGNEQFFGPGTRLTVL.